The 25 T cell receptor beta chains given below trace back to one sample, sequenced in a study of Tregs in tolerant kidney transplant recipients. The table came from immunoSEQ multiplex PCR; TCRdb's copy has only in-frame clones and leaves some out. Of tens of thousands of clones in the sample, 91% are singletons; the top ten hold about 0.74%. The material sequenced was Tregs from blood. These receptors came from a human donor in good health.

The genes are TRBV19 and TRBJ2-3, with D tentatively TRBD2 (6 bases). CDR3 size: 11 residues. Trimming cost V 8 bases and J 5 bases, with 8 bases left between them. The germline gives CDR1 LNHDA, CDR2 SQIVND (reference sequence). The CDR3 loop reads CASAEGDTQYF. The CDR3 DNA follows: TGTGCCAGTGCGGAGGGAGATACGCAGTATTTT.

The gene calls are TRBV4-1 and TRBJ1-5, with D tentatively TRBD1 (6 bases). The CDR3 covers 16 residues. The V end lost 0 bases, the J end lost 4 bases, and 13 bases lay between the germline ends. Germline V lookup: CDR1 MGHRA, CDR2 YSYEKL. The CDR3 nucleotides read TGCGCCAGCAGCCAAGAGGGCAGGGGAGGAAATCAGCCCCAGCATTTT. Its translation is CASSQEGRGGNQPQHF.

In nucleotides, the CDR3 is TGTGCCAGCAGCTTGACGGTGTACAATGAGCAGTTCTTC. The encoded protein is CASSLTVYNEQFF. This chain connects TRBV7-2 to TRBJ2-1, with D uncertain. V lost 3 bases to trimming and J lost 4 bases, with 7 bases between them. This CDR3 is 13 amino acids long. Germline loops: CDR1 SGHTA, CDR2 FQGNSA.

The chain recombines TRBV7-8 with TRBJ1-1; D is possibly TRBD1 (5 bases). V shed 2 bases and J shed 1 base, with 11 bases lying between them. CDR3 length: 15 amino acids. Looked up from germline, CDR1 is SGHVS and CDR2 is FQNEAQ. The CDR3 sequence: CASSLIQGGNTEAFF. Here the CDR3 DNA reads TGTGCCAGCAGCTTAATTCAGGGAGGGAACACTGAAGCTTTCTTT.

J is TRBJ1-5 and V is TRBV6-6, with D unclear. Germline assignment: CDR1 MNHNY and CDR2 SVGAGI (reference sequence). The CDR3 covers 14 residues. V shed 7 bases and J shed 6 bases, with 16 bases lying between them. CDR3 region: CASNTRQAGQPQHF. CDR3 nucleotide sequence: TGTGCCAGCAACACTAGGCAGGCGGGTCAGCCCCAGCATTTT.

The J gene is TRBJ1-5, the V gene TRBV6-1, with TRBD1 matching over 11 bases. Trimming took 5 bases from V and 3 from J; bases not matched to a gene: 3. Germline assignment: CDR1 MNHNS and CDR2 SASEGT. This CDR3 is 15 amino acids long. CDR3 region: CASSPDRGHNQPQHF. The DNA for the CDR3 is TGTGCCAGCAGTCCGGACAGGGGGCACAATCAGCCCCAGCATTTT.

The rearrangement links TRBV9 to TRBJ2-5, with 9 nucleotides matching TRBD2. Trimming removed 0 bases from V and 2 bases from J; junction bases left unmatched: 2. Germline values: CDR1 SGDLS, CDR2 YYNGEE. The CDR3 totals 15 residues. In DNA form, the CDR3 reads TGTGCCAGCAGCGTAGCGGCGGGGGGGCAAGAGACCCAGTACTTC. It specifies CASSVAAGGQETQYF. The full variable domain, rest sourced from reference TRBV9 and TRBJ2-5, is DSGVTQTPKHLITATGQRVTLRCSPRSGDLSVYWYQQSLDQGLQFLIQYYNGEERAKGNILERFSAQQFPDLHSELNLSSLELGDSALYFCASSVAAGGQETQYFGPGTRLLVL.

The V and J genes are TRBV27 and TRBJ1-1, with TRBD1 matching 9 bases. Germline lookup yields CDR1 MNHEY and CDR2 SMNVEV (reference sequence). Trimming at V came to 6 bases and at J to 4 bases, leaving 6 bases not matched to a gene. The CDR3 extends over 14 amino acids. CDR3 DNA sequence: TGTGCCAGCAGAACAGGGGGCGCCGGCACTGAAGCTTTCTTT. Amino acid sequence: CASRTGGAGTEAFF.

The chain is built from TRBV2 and TRBJ2-3, with 7 bases identical to TRBD2. There are 14 residues in the CDR3. The germline V gene has CDR1 SNHLY and CDR2 FYNNEI. J was trimmed by 4 bases and V by 3 bases; bases with no gene match: 4. The CDR3 loop is CASSDERGPDTQYF. The DNA for the CDR3 is TGTGCCAGCAGTGATGAGCGGGGACCAGATACGCAGTATTTT.

The chain has TRBV11-2 and TRBJ1-6; a weak D match, TRBD1 (5 bases). Germline lookup yields CDR1 SGHAT and CDR2 FQNNGV. Trimming removed 2 bases at V and 14 bases at J, with 13 bases between. The CDR3 has 13 amino acids. The CDR3 loop is CASSLPGPAALHF. CDR3 nucleotides: TGTGCCAGCAGCTTACCGGGACCCGCCGCCCTCCACTTT.

The chain is built from TRBV6-6 and TRBJ2-1; D is possibly TRBD1 or TRBD2 (6 bases each). From germline, CDR1 is MNHNY and CDR2 SVGAGI (reference sequence). This CDR3 has 16 residues. The V end lost 2 bases, the J end lost 9 bases, and 20 bases lay between the germline ends. As DNA, the CDR3 is TGTGCCAGCAGTTACGTGTCACGGGGGCGCGGGTCTGAGCAGTTCTTC. It codes for CASSYVSRGRGSEQFF.

V is TRBV18 and J is TRBJ2-7; maybe TRBD1 (6 bases). The V end lost 3 bases, the J end lost 5 bases, and 11 bases lay between the germline ends. CDR3 length: 13 residues. The germline gives CDR1 KGHSH, CDR2 LQKENI. The CDR3 DNA reads TGTGCCAGCTCACCGGGGGCAAGCCACGAGCAGTACTTC. This encodes CASSPGASHEQYF.

The chain uses TRBV5-1 and TRBJ1-2; D possibly corresponds to TRBD1 (6 bases). The CDR3 runs to 16 residues. Germline values: CDR1 SGHRS, CDR2 YFSETQ. With 3 bases removed from V and 5 bases from J, the gap between germline ends came to 20 bases. CDR3 residues: CASSYGGLGERYGYTF. The CDR3, as DNA: TGCGCCAGCAGCTACGGGGGCTTGGGGGAGCGGTATGGCTACACCTTC.

The chain carries TRBV10-1 and TRBJ2-7; perhaps TRBD1 as D (6 bases). The germline V gene encodes CDR1 WNHNN and CDR2 SYGVQD (reference sequence). Trimming removed 6 bases at V and 2 bases at J, with 11 bases between. The CDR3 runs 13 residues. CDR3: CASSAGQPYEQYF. The CDR3 DNA reads TGCGCCAGCAGCGCCGGACAGCCCTACGAGCAGTACTTC.

The V call is TRBV6-5, the J call TRBJ2-4, with D maybe TRBD1 (5 bases). Germline CDR1 MNHEY, CDR2 SVGAGI. Trimming removed 0 bases from V and 0 bases from J, with 9 bases in between. This CDR3 is 16 amino acids long. In DNA, the CDR3 is TGTGCCAGCAGTTACTCGGGGCTTCGAGCCAAAAACATTCAGTACTTC. It codes for CASSYSGLRAKNIQYF.

The chain recombines TRBV6-5 with TRBJ1-1; 8 bases align to TRBD1. With V trimmed by 0 bases and J by 4 bases, 4 bases remained unmatched. Germline loops: CDR1 MNHEY, CDR2 SVGAGI. The CDR3 contains 15 residues. CDR3 nucleotide sequence: TGTGCCAGCAGTTACTCGCACAGGGGGGGCACTGAAGCTTTCTTT. This encodes CASSYSHRGGTEAFF.

This chain links TRBV7-9 with TRBJ2-7; D is uncertain. Germline lookup yields CDR1 SEHNR and CDR2 FQNEAQ (reference sequence). Trimming removed 5 bases from V and 4 bases from J, with 9 bases in between. This CDR3 has 12 amino acids. The CDR3 DNA reads as TGTGCCAGCAGCCTCCTTGGATACGAGCAGTACTTC. This sequence encodes CASSLLGYEQYF.

The chain combines TRBV5-1 with TRBJ2-1; 14 nucleotides match TRBD2. From germline, CDR1 is SGHRS and CDR2 YFSETQ. The CDR3 sequence is 16 residues long. V dropped 4 bases and J dropped 6; count of bases not matched to a gene: 6. CDR3 amino acids: CASSARLAGGINEQFF. CDR3 sequence (DNA): TGCGCCAGCAGCGCAAGACTAGCGGGAGGGATCAATGAGCAGTTCTTC. Combining the CDR3 with reference TRBV5-1 and TRBJ2-1 gives the whole variable domain KAGVTQTPRYLIKTRGQQVTLSCSPISGHRSVSWYQQTPGQGLQFLFEYFSETQRNKGNFPGRFSGRQFSNSRSEMNVSTLELGDSALYLCASSARLAGGINEQFFGPGTRLTVL.

This rearrangement joins TRBV19 to TRBJ1-5; 8 bases align to TRBD1. Per germline, CDR1 LNHDA and CDR2 SQIVND (reference sequence). The CDR3 totals 16 residues. V was pared by 0 bases and J by 7 bases, with 8 bases of the junction left unmatched. The CDR3 nucleotides are TGTGCCAGTAGTATAGATCCAGGGGGCCTCAGGCAGCCCCAGCATTTT. It codes for CASSIDPGGLRQPQHF.

This chain joins TRBV6-5 and TRBJ1-4; D is undetermined. V was cut by 5 bases and J by 6 bases, with 13 bases left in between. Per germline, CDR1 MNHEY and CDR2 SVGAGI. The CDR3 is made up of 14 amino acids. The CDR3, as DNA: TGTGCCAGCAGTCGACATAATAGAGATGAAAAACTGTTTTTT. Translating gives CASSRHNRDEKLFF.

CDR3 DNA: TGCGCCAGCAGCCCCGGGACAGCCGCATATGGCTACACCTTC. Translating it yields CASSPGTAAYGYTF. The V gene is TRBV5-1, the J gene TRBJ1-2, with TRBD1 matching over 7 bases. CDR3 size: 14 residues. Germline V lookup: CDR1 SGHRS, CDR2 YFSETQ. J was trimmed by 5 bases and V by 4 bases; bases with no gene match: 8. Combining the CDR3 with reference TRBV5-1 and TRBJ1-2 gives the whole variable domain KAGVTQTPRYLIKTRGQQVTLSCSPISGHRSVSWYQQTPGQGLQFLFEYFSETQRNKGNFPGRFSGRQFSNSRSEMNVSTLELGDSALYLCASSPGTAAYGYTFGSGTRLTVV.

The chain has TRBV5-1 and TRBJ1-1, with 7 bases aligning to TRBD1. V shed 3 bases and J 8 bases; nucleotides not matched to a gene: 4. The CDR3 totals 12 residues. CDR1 is SGHRS and CDR2 is YFSETQ in the germline V gene. CDR3 nucleotides: TGCGCCAGCAGCTCCCAGGGGGAGGAAGCTTTCTTT. As protein: CASSSQGEEAFF.

This clone has just a few counts. The CDR3 DNA sequence: TGTGCCAGCAGCCGACGCGGGGTAGGTCAGCCCCAGCATTTT. It yields the protein CASSRRGVGQPQHF. The gene calls are TRBV6-6 and TRBJ1-5; D is uncertain. The CDR3 loop spans 14 amino acids. Germline loops: CDR1 MNHNY, CDR2 SVGAGI (reference sequence). V lost 6 bases and J 6 bases, leaving 15 bases between the germline ends.

The rearrangement joins TRBV7-9 to TRBJ1-4; 9 bases are shared with TRBD1. J lost 5 bases, V lost 5 bases, and 3 bases had no gene match. The CDR3 is 14 amino acids. Germline assignment: CDR1 SEHNR and CDR2 FQNEAQ (reference sequence). CDR3 sequence: CASSRDRANEKLFF. The CDR3, as DNA: TGTGCCAGCAGCCGGGACAGGGCGAATGAAAAACTGTTTTTT. Full variable domain (remainder filled in from reference TRBV7-9 and TRBJ1-4): DTGVSQNPRHKITKRGQNVTFRCDPISEHNRLYWYRQTLGQGPEFLTYFQNEAQLEKSRLLSDRFSAERPKGSFSTLEIQRTEQGDSAMYLCASSRDRANEKLFFGSGTQLSVL.

The chain links TRBV18 to TRBJ2-2; D perhaps matches TRBD1 (5 bases). Germline-derived CDR1 and CDR2 are KGHSH and LQKENI. The V gene lost 5 bases and the J gene lost 0 bases, with 10 bases spanning the gap. The CDR3 sequence is 15 residues long. In nucleotides, the CDR3 is TGTGCCAGCTCAGCTAGGACACCGAACACCGGGGAGCTGTTTTTT. As protein: CASSARTPNTGELFF.